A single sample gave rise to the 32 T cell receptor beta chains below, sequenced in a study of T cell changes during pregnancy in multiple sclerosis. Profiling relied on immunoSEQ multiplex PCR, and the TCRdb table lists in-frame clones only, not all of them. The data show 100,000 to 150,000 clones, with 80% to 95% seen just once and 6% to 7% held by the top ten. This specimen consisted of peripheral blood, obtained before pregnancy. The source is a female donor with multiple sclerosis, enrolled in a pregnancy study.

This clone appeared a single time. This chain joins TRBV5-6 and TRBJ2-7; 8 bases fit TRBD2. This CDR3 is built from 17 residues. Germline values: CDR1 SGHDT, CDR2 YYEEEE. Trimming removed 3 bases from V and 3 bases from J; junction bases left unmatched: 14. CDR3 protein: CASSWPPGREVFYEQYF. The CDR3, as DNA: TGTGCCAGCAGCTGGCCCCCCGGGCGGGAGGTTTTCTACGAGCAGTACTTC.

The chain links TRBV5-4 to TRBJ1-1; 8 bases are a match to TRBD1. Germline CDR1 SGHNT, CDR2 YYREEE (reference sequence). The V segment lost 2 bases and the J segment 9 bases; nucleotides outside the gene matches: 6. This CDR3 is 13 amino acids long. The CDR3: CASSFGGRGQAFF. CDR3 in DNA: TGTGCCAGCAGCTTTGGGGGCAGGGGGCAAGCTTTCTTT.

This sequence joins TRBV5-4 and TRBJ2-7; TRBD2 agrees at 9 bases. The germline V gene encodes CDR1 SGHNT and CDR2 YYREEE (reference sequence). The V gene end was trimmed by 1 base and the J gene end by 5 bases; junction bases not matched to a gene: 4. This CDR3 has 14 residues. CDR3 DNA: TGTGCCAGCAGCTTGTATCAGCGGGAGGACGAGCAGTACTTC. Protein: CASSLYQREDEQYF. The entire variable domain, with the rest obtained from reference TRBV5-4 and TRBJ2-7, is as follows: ETGVTQSPTHLIKTRGQQVTLRCSSQSGHNTVSWYQQALGQGPQFIFQYYREEENGRGNFPPRFSGLQFPNYSSELNVNALELDDSALYLCASSLYQREDEQYFGPGTRLTVT.

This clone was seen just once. CDR3 region: CAISESEGGRGGNQPQHF. The CDR3 DNA reads as TGTGCCATCAGTGAGTCGGAGGGGGGGCGCGGGGGCAATCAGCCCCAGCATTTT. The chain has TRBV10-3 and TRBJ1-5; D is possibly TRBD1 (6 bases). Germline V gene data show CDR1 as ENHRY and CDR2 as SYGVKD. The V and J ends lost 0 bases and 2 bases respectively, with 17 bases between them. CDR3 length: 18 amino acids.

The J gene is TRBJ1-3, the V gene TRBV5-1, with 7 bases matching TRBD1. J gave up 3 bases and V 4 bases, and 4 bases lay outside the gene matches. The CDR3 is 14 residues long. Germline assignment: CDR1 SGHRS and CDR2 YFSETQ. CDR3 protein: CASSPDRVGNTIYF. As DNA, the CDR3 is TGCGCCAGCAGCCCCGACAGGGTTGGAAACACCATATATTTT.

CDR3 sequence: CASSQARTDPSYNEQFF. Written as DNA, the CDR3 is TGCGCCAGCAGCCAAGCCAGGACAGATCCCTCCTACAATGAGCAGTTCTTC. The chain is built from TRBV4-1 and TRBJ2-1; perhaps TRBD1 as D (6 bases). CDR1 and CDR2 from the germline V gene are MGHRA and YSYEKL. V was cut by 1 base and J by 0 bases, with 13 bases left in between. This CDR3 is 17 amino acids long.

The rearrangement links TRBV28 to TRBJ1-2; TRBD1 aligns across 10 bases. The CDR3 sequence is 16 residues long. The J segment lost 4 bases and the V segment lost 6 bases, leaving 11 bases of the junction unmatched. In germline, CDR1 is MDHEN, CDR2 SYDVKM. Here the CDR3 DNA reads TGTGCCAGCAGGCGCCCTCCGGGACAGGGGACCTATGGCTACACCTTC. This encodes CASRRPPGQGTYGYTF.

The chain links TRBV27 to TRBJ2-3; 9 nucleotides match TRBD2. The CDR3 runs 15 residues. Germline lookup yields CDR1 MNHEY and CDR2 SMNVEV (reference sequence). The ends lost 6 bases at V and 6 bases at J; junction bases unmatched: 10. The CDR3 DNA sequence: TGTGCCAGCAGGGGTGGGCGGGAGGGGGGGGATACGCAGTATTTT. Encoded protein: CASRGGREGGDTQYF.

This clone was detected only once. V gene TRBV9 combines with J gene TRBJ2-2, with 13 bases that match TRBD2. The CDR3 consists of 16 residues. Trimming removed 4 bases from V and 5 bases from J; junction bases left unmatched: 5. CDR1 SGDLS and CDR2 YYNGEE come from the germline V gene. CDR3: CASSPWTSGSTGELFF. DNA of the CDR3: TGTGCCAGCAGCCCATGGACTAGCGGGAGTACCGGGGAGCTGTTTTTT.

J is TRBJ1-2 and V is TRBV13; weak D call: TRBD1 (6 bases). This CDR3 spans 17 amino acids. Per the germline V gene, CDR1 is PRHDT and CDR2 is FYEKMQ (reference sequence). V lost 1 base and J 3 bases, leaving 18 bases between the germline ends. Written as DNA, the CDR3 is TGTGCCAGCAGCTTAGAGAACCGAAGGGGGAGGGACTATGGCTACACCTTC. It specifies CASSLENRRGRDYGYTF.

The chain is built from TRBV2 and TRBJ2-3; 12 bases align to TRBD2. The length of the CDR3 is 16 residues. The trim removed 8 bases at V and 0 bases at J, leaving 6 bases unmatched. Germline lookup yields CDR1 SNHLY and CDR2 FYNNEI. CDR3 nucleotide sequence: TGTGCCAGCCTAGCGGGGGGGTTCCCTAGCACAGATACGCAGTATTTT. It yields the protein CASLAGGFPSTDTQYF. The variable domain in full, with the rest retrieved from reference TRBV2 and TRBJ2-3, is EPEVTQTPSHQVTQMGQEVILRCVPISNHLYFYWYRQILGQKVEFLVSFYNNEISEKSEIFDDQFSVERPDGSNFTLKIRSTKLEDSAMYFCASLAGGFPSTDTQYFGPGTRLTVL.

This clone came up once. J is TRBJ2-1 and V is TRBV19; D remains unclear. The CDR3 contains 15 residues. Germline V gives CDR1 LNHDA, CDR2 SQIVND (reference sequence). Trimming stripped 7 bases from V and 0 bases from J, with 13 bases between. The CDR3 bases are TGTGCCAGTAAGTACGCGTCGAGCTCCTACAATGAGCAGTTCTTC. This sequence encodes CASKYASSSYNEQFF.

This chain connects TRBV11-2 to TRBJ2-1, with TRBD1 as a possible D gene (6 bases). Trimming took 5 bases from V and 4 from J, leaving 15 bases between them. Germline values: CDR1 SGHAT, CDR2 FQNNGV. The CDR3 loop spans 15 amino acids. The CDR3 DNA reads TGTGCCAGCAGCGTCCCTTGGGGGCATTACAATGAGCAGTTCTTC. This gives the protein CASSVPWGHYNEQFF.

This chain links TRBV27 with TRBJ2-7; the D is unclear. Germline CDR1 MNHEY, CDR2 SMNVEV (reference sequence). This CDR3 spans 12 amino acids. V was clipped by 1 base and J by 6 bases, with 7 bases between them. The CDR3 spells CASSLFGSEQYF. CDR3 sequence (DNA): TGTGCCAGCAGTTTATTCGGGTCCGAGCAGTACTTC.

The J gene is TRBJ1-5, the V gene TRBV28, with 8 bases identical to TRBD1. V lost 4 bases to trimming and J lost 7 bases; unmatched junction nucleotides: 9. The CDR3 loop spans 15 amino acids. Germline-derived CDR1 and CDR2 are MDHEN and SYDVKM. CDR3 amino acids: CASSSRTGIRQPQHF. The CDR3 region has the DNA TGTGCCAGCAGTTCCAGGACAGGGATACGCCAGCCCCAGCATTTT.

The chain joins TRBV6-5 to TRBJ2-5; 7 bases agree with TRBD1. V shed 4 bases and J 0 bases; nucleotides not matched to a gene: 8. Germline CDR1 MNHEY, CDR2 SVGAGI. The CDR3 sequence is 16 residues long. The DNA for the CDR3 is TGTGCCAGCAGTTCAAGGTGGGGACAGTACCAAGAGACCCAGTACTTC. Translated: CASSSRWGQYQETQYF.

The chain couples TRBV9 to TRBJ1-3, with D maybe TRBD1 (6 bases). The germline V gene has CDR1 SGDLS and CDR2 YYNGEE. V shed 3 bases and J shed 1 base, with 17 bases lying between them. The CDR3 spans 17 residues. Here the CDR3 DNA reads TGTGCCAGCAGCGGACCTTTACAGGGCACTTCTGGAAACACCATATATTTT. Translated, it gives CASSGPLQGTSGNTIYF. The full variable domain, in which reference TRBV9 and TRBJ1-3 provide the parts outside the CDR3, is DSGVTQTPKHLITATGQRVTLRCSPRSGDLSVYWYQQSLDQGLQFLIQYYNGEERAKGNILERFSAQQFPDLHSELNLSSLELGDSALYFCASSGPLQGTSGNTIYFGEGSWLTVV.

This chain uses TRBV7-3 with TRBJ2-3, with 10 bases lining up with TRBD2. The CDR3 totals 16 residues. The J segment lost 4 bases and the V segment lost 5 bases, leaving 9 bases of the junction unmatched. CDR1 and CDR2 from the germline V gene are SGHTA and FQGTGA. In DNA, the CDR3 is TGTGCCAGCAGCCCCCGGGCTAGCGGGGGCCCAGATACGCAGTATTTT. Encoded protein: CASSPRASGGPDTQYF.

DNA for the CDR3: TGCGCCAGCAACAGCGGGAAAGCGAACACCGGGGAGCTGTTTTTT. This translates into CASNSGKANTGELFF. The V call is TRBV10-2, the J call TRBJ2-2; TRBD2 matches 7 bases. With 7 bases clipped from V and 0 bases from J, the junction kept 5 bases outside the gene matches. CDR3 length: 15 amino acids. Germline V gives CDR1 WSHSY, CDR2 SAAADI.

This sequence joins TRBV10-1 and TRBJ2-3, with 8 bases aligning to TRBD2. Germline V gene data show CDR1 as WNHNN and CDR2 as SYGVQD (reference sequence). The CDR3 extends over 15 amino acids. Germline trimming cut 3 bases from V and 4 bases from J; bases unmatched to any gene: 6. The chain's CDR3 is CASSDGLAMADTQYF. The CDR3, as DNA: TGCGCCAGCAGTGACGGACTAGCTATGGCAGATACGCAGTATTTT.

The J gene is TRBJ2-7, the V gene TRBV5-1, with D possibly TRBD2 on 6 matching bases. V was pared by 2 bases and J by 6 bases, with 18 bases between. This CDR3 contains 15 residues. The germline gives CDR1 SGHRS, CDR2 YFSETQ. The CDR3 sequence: CASSFGGSASGEQYF. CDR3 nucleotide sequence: TGCGCCAGCAGCTTTGGAGGGAGTGCCTCCGGCGAGCAGTACTTC.

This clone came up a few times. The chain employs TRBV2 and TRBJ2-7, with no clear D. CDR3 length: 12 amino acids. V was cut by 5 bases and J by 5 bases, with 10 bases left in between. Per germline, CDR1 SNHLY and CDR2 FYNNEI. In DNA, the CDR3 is TGTGCCAGCAGTCCCATCGCGGACGAGCAGTACTTC. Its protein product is CASSPIADEQYF. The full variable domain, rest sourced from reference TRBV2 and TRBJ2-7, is EPEVTQTPSHQVTQMGQEVILRCVPISNHLYFYWYRQILGQKVEFLVSFYNNEISEKSEIFDDQFSVERPDGSNFTLKIRSTKLEDSAMYFCASSPIADEQYFGPGTRLTVT.

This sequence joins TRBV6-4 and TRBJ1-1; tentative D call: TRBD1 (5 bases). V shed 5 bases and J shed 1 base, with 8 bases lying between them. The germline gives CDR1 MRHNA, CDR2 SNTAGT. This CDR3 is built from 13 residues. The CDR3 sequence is CASSRQTNTEAFF. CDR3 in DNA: TGTGCCAGCAGTAGACAGACGAACACTGAAGCTTTCTTT.

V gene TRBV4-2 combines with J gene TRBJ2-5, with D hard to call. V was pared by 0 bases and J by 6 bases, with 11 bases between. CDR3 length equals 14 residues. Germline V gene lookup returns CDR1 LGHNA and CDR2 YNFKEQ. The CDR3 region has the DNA TGTGCCAGCAGCCAAGAGGGTAGCTATCAGACCCAGTACTTC. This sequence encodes CASSQEGSYQTQYF.

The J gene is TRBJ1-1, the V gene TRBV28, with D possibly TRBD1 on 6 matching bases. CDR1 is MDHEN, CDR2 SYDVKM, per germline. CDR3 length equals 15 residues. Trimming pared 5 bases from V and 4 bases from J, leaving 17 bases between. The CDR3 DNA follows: TGTGCCAGCAGTCGATTAACAGGGTCAGGCACTGAAGCTTTCTTT. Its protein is CASSRLTGSGTEAFF. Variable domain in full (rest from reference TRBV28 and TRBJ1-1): DVKVTQSSRYLVKRTGEKVFLECVQDMDHENMFWYRQDPGLGLRLIYFSYDVKMKEKGDIPEGYSVSREKKERFSLILESASTNQTSMYLCASSRLTGSGTEAFFGQGTRLTVV.

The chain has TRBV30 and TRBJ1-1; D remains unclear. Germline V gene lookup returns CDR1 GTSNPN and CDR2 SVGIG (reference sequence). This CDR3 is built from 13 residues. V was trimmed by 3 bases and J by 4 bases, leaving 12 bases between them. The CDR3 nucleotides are TGTGCCTGGAGGGCCACGAGGAGCACTGAAGCTTTCTTT. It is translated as CAWRATRSTEAFF.

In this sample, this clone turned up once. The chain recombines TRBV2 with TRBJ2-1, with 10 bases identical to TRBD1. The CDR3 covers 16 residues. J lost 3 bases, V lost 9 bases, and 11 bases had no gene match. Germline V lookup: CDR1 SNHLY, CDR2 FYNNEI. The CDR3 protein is CARTLGGTGVYNEQFF. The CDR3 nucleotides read TGTGCCAGAACCCTAGGTGGGACAGGGGTCTACAATGAGCAGTTCTTC. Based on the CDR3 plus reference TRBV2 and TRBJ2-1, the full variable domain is EPEVTQTPSHQVTQMGQEVILRCVPISNHLYFYWYRQILGQKVEFLVSFYNNEISEKSEIFDDQFSVERPDGSNFTLKIRSTKLEDSAMYFCARTLGGTGVYNEQFFGPGTRLTVL.

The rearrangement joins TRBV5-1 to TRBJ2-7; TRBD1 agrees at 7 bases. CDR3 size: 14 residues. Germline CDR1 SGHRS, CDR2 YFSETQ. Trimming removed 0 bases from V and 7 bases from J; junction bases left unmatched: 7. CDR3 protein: CASSLGDSRVEQYF. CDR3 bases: TGCGCCAGCAGCTTGGGGGACAGTAGAGTAGAGCAGTACTTC.

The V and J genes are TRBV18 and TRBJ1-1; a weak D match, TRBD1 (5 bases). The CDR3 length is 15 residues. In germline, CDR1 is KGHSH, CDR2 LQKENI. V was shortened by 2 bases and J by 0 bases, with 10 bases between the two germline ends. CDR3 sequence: CASSPRQPLNTEAFF. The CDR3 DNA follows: TGTGCCAGCTCACCAAGACAGCCCTTGAACACTGAAGCTTTCTTT.

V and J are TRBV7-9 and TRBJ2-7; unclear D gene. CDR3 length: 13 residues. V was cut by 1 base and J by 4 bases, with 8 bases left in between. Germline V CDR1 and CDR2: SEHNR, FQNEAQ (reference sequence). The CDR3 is CASSLEEYYEQYF. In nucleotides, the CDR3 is TGTGCCAGCAGCTTAGAGGAGTATTACGAGCAGTACTTC.

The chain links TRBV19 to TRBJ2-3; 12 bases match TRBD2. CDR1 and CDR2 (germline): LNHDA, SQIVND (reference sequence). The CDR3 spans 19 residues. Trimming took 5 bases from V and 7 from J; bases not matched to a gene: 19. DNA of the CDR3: TGTGCCAGTAGTCCAAGACTAGCGGGGGCCTCCACCGAGAGGAATACGCAGTATTTT. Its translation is CASSPRLAGASTERNTQYF. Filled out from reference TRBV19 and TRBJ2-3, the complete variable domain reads DGGITQSPKYLFRKEGQNVTLSCEQNLNHDAMYWYRQDPGQGLRLIYYSQIVNDFQKGDIAEGYSVSREKKESFPLTVTSAQKNPTAFYLCASSPRLAGASTERNTQYFGPGTRLTVL.

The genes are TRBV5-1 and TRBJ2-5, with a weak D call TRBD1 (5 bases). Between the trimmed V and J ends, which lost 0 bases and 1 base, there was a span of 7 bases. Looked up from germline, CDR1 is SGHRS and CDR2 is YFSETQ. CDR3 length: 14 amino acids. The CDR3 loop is CASSLGQIQETQYF. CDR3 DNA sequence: TGCGCCAGCAGCTTGGGACAGATCCAAGAGACCCAGTACTTC.